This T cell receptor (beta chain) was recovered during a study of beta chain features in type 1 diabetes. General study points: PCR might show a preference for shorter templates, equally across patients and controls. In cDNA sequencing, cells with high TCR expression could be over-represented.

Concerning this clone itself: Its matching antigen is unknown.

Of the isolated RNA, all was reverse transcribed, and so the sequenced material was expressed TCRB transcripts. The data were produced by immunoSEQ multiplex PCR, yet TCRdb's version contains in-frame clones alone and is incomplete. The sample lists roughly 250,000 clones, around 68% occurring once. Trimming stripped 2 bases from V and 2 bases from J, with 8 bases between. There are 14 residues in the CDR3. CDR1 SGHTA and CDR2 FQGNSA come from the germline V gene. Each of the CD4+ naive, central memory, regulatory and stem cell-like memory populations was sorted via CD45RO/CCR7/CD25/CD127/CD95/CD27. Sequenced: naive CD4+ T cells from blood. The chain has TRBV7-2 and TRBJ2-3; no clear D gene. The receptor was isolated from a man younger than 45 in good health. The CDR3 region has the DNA TGTGCCAGCAGCTTACTAGGAATCACAGATACGCAGTATTTT. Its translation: CASSLLGITDTQYF.